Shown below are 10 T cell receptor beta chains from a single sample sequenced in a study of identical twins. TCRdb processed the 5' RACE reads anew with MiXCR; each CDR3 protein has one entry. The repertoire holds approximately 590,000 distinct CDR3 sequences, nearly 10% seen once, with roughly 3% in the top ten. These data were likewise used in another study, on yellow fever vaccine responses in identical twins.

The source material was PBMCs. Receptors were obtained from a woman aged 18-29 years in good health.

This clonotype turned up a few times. As DNA, the CDR3 is TGTGCCAGCAGCATCCGACTAGCGGGACCTTTCGGGGAGCTGTTTTTT. Protein product: CASSIRLAGPFGELFF. V usage is TRBV7-2 and J usage is TRBJ2-2, with 11 bases fitting TRBD2. This CDR3 comprises 16 residues. V was clipped by 5 bases and J by 7 bases; unmatched bases: 9. Germline CDR1 reads SGHTA; CDR2 reads FQGNSA.

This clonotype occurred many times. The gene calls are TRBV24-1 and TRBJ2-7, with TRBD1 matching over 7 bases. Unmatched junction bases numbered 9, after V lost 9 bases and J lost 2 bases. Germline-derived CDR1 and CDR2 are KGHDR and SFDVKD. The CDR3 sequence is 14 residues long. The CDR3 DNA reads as TGTGCCACCGGACAGGCAGATATCCCCTACGAGCAGTACTTC. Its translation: CATGQADIPYEQYF.

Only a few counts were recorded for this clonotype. The DNA of the CDR3 is TGTGCCAGCAGACCCTCTAGCGGGAGACCCTCCTACGAGCAGTACTTC. Protein: CASRPSSGRPSYEQYF. The rearrangement joins TRBV11-2 to TRBJ2-7, with 10 bases matching TRBD2. Germline CDR1 reads SGHAT; CDR2 reads FQNNGV. CDR3 length equals 16 residues. V gave up 6 bases and J gave up 0 bases; unmatched junction bases: 8. Filled out from reference TRBV11-2 and TRBJ2-7, the complete variable domain reads EAGVAQSPRYKIIEKRQSVAFWCNPISGHATLYWYQQILGQGPKLLIQFQNNGVVDDSQLPKDRFSAERLKGVDSTLKIQPAKLEDSAVYLCASRPSSGRPSYEQYFGPGTRLTVT.

The CDR3 spells CASSFPPTGRGNYGYTF. CDR3 nucleotides: TGTGCCAGCAGCTTCCCCCCGACAGGGCGGGGAAACTATGGCTACACCTTC. V gene TRBV11-2 combines with J gene TRBJ1-2; 7 bases map to TRBD1. The V segment lost 3 bases and the J segment 2 bases; nucleotides outside the gene matches: 12. Germline CDR1 SGHAT, CDR2 FQNNGV. The CDR3 is 17 residues long.

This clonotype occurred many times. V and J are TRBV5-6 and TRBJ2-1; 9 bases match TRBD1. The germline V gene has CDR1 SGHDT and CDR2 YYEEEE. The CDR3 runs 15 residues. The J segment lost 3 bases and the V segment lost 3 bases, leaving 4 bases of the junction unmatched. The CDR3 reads CASSWDRADYNEQFF. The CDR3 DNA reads TGTGCCAGCAGCTGGGACAGGGCTGACTACAATGAGCAGTTCTTC. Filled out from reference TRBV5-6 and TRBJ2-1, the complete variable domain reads DAGVTQSPTHLIKTRGQQVTLRCSPKSGHDTVSWYQQALGQGPQFIFQYYEEEERQRGNFPDRFSGHQFPNYSSELNVNALLLGDSALYLCASSWDRADYNEQFFGPGTRLTVL.

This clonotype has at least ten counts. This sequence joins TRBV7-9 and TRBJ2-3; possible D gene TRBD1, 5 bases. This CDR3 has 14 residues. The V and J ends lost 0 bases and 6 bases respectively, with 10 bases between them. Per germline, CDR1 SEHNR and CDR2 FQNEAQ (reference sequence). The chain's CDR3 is CASSLAATADTQYF. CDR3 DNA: TGTGCCAGCAGCTTAGCTGCGACAGCTGATACGCAGTATTTT.

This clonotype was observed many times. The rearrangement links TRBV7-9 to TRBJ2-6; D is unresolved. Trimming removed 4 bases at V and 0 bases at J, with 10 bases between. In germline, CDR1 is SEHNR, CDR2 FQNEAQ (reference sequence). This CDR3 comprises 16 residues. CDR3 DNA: TGTGCCAGCAGCTCGCGACGTGTCTCTGGGGCCAACGTCCTGACTTTC. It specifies CASSSRRVSGANVLTF.

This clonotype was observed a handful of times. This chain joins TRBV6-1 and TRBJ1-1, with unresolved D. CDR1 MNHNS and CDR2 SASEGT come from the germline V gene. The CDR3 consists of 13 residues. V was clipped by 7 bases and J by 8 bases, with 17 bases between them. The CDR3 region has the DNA TGTGCCAGCACCTCTCCCCTGTACAGCGAAGCTTTCTTT. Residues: CASTSPLYSEAFF.

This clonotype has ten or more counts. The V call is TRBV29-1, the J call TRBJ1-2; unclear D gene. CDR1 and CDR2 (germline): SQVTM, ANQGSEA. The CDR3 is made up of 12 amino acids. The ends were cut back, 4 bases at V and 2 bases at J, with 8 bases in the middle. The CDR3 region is CSVVSGNYGYTF. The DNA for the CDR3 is TGCAGCGTTGTGTCAGGCAACTATGGCTACACCTTC.

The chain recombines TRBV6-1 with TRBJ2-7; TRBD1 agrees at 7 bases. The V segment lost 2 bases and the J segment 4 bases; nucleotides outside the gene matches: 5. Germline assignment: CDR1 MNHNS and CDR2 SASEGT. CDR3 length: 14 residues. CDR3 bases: TGTGCCAGCAGTGAATCCGGGACAGTTTACGAGCAGTACTTC. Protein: CASSESGTVYEQYF.